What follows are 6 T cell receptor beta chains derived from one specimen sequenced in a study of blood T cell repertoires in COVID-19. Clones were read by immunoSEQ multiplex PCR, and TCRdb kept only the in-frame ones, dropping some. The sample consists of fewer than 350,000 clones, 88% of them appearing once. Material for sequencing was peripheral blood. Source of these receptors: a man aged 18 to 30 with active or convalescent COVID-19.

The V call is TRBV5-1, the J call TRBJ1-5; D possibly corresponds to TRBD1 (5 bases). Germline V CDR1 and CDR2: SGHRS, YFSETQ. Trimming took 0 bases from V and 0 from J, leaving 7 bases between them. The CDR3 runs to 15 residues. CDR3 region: CASSLAGISNQPQHF. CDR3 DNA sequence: TGCGCCAGCAGCTTGGCAGGGATTAGCAATCAGCCCCAGCATTTT.

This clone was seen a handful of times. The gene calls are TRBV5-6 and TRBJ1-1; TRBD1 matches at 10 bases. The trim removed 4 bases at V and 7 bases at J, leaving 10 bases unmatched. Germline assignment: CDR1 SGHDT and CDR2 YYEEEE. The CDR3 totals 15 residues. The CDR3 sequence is CASSPPGQGVGEAFF. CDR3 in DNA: TGTGCCAGCAGCCCTCCCGGACAGGGGGTGGGTGAAGCTTTCTTT.

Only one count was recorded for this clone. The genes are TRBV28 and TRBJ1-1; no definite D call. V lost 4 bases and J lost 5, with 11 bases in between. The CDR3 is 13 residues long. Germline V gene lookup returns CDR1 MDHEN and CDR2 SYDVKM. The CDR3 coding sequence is TGTGCCAGCAGTTGGGCAGGCGAAACTGAAGCTTTCTTT. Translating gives CASSWAGETEAFF. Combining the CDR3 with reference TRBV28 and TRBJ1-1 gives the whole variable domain DVKVTQSSRYLVKRTGEKVFLECVQDMDHENMFWYRQDPGLGLRLIYFSYDVKMKEKGDIPEGYSVSREKKERFSLILESASTNQTSMYLCASSWAGETEAFFGQGTRLTVV.

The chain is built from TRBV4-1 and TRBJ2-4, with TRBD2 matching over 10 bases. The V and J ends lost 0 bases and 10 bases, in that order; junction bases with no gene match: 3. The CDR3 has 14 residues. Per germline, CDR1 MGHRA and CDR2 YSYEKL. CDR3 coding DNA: TGCGCCAGCAGCCAAGATCTAGCGGGGGCAATTCAGTACTTC. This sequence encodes CASSQDLAGAIQYF.

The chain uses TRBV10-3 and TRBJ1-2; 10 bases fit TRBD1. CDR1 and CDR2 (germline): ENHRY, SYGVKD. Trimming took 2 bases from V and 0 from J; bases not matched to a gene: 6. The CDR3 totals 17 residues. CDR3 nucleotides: TGTGCCATCAGTGAGAGAAGACAGGGGGCCGCTAACTATGGCTACACCTTC. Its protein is CAISERRQGAANYGYTF.

CDR3 in amino acids: CARKTRTHYGYTF. For the CDR3, the DNA is TGTGCCAGAAAGACACGGACACATTATGGCTACACCTTC. The chain recombines TRBV19 with TRBJ1-2; perhaps TRBD1 as D (5 bases). CDR1 and CDR2 from the germline V gene are LNHDA and SQIVND (reference sequence). V was pared by 9 bases and J by 5 bases, with 16 bases between. The CDR3 length is 13 residues.